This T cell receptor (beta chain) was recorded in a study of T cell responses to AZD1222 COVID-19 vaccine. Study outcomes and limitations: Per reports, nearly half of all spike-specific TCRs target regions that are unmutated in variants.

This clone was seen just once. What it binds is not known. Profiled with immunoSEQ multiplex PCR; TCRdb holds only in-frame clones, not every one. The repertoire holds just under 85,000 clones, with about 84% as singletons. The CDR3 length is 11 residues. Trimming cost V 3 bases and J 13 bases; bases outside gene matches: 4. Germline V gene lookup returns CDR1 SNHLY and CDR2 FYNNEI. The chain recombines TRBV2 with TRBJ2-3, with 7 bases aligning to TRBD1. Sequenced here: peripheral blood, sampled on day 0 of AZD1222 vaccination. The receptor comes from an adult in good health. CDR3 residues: CASSEDRREYF. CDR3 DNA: TGTGCCAGCAGTGAGGACAGGCGAGAGTATTTT.